Listed below are T cell receptor beta chains from one sample, sequenced in a study of spatial heterogeneity in lung cancer. TCRdb reanalysed the 5' RACE reads using MiXCR and keeps one entry per CDR3 protein. The sample includes roughly 40,000 distinct CDR3 sequences, almost 7% of them seen just once. The source material was PBMCs, sampled at surgery. All receptors come from a female donor with early-stage non-small cell lung cancer. The CDR3 runs from the conserved cysteine through the conserved F or W. Each record gives: clone size, J gene, D gene, V gene, CDR3 protein, CDR3 DNA. The D gene is left open where the match is weak. Size is stated for part of the rows, as once, few or many counts, or as a class when the clone is expanded.

abundance: many
j_gene: TRBJ1-1
d_gene: TRBD1
v_gene: TRBV6-5
CDR3aa: CASRTDRGGFDPFGAFF
CDR3nt: TGTGCCAGCAGGACCGACAGGGGCGGTTTTGACCCCTTCGGAGCTTTCTTT

abundance: NA
j_gene: TRBJ2-5
d_gene: NA
v_gene: TRBV5-1
CDR3aa: CASSEPGTQETQYF
CDR3nt: TGCGCCAGCAGCGAACCAGGGACCCAAGAGACCCAGTACTTC

abundance: few
j_gene: TRBJ2-3
d_gene: NA
v_gene: TRBV21-1
CDR3aa: CASSPPPKRGGGDTQYF
CDR3nt: TGTGCCAGCAGCCCTCCCCCGAAGCGGGGGGGTGGCGATACGCAGTATTTT

abundance: many
j_gene: TRBJ2-3
d_gene: NA
v_gene: TRBV4-3
CDR3aa: CASSLLWGGGTDTQYF
CDR3nt: TGCGCCAGCAGCCTCCTGTGGGGGGGCGGCACAGATACGCAGTATTTT

abundance: few
j_gene: TRBJ2-1
d_gene: TRBD2
v_gene: TRBV30
CDR3aa: CAWSERGSSYNEQFF
CDR3nt: TGTGCCTGGAGTGAGCGGGGGTCCTCCTACAATGAGCAGTTCTTC

abundance: many
j_gene: TRBJ2-7
d_gene: TRBD1
v_gene: TRBV7-9
CDR3aa: CASSLPAGQGSYEQYF
CDR3nt: TGTGCCAGCAGCTTACCCGCAGGACAGGGGTCCTACGAGCAGTACTTC

abundance: few
j_gene: TRBJ2-1
d_gene: TRBD2
v_gene: TRBV27
CDR3aa: CASSASSSGGAPEQFF
CDR3nt: TGTGCCAGCAGCGCGTCATCTAGCGGGGGGGCCCCCGAGCAGTTCTTC

abundance: many
j_gene: TRBJ2-3
d_gene: NA
v_gene: TRBV6-4
CDR3aa: CASSPTPGGADTQYF
CDR3nt: TGTGCCAGCAGCCCTACTCCCGGAGGGGCAGATACGCAGTATTTT

abundance: few
j_gene: TRBJ1-3
d_gene: NA
v_gene: TRBV10-2
CDR3aa: CATRPGAAFSGNTIYF
CDR3nt: TGCGCCACCCGCCCAGGGGCAGCTTTCTCTGGAAACACCATATATTTT

abundance: many
j_gene: TRBJ2-7
d_gene: NA
v_gene: TRBV10-3
CDR3aa: CAISETGYEQYF
CDR3nt: TGTGCCATCAGTGAGACAGGTTACGAGCAGTACTTC

abundance: many
j_gene: TRBJ2-6
d_gene: NA
v_gene: TRBV5-6
CDR3aa: CASSSASSGANVLTF
CDR3nt: TGTGCCAGCAGCTCAGCGAGCTCTGGGGCCAACGTCCTGACTTTC

abundance: NA
j_gene: TRBJ1-1
d_gene: NA
v_gene: TRBV20-1
CDR3aa: CSANRQALEAFF
CDR3nt: TGCAGTGCTAACCGACAGGCCTTAGAAGCTTTCTTT

abundance: many
j_gene: TRBJ1-2
d_gene: NA
v_gene: TRBV29-1
CDR3aa: CSARQANYGYTF
CDR3nt: TGCAGCGCACGACAGGCTAACTATGGCTACACCTTC

abundance: few
j_gene: TRBJ1-1
d_gene: NA
v_gene: TRBV7-6
CDR3aa: CASSRGGFNTEAFF
CDR3nt: TGTGCCAGCAGCCGGGGGGGATTTAACACTGAAGCTTTCTTT

abundance: many
j_gene: TRBJ2-1
d_gene: NA
v_gene: TRBV28
CDR3aa: CASKENLLYEQFF
CDR3nt: TGTGCCAGCAAGGAAAATCTTTTATATGAGCAGTTCTTC

abundance: many
j_gene: TRBJ1-2
d_gene: NA
v_gene: TRBV15
CDR3aa: CATSRSSMNEANYGYTF
CDR3nt: TGTGCCACCAGCAGGAGCTCGATGAACGAAGCTAACTATGGCTACACCTTC

abundance: many
j_gene: TRBJ2-1
d_gene: NA
v_gene: TRBV4-1
CDR3aa: CASSQMTELYNEQFF
CDR3nt: TGCGCCAGCAGCCAAATGACTGAATTATACAATGAGCAGTTCTTC

abundance: few
j_gene: TRBJ2-5
d_gene: NA
v_gene: TRBV5-1
CDR3aa: CASSLSGGAETQYF
CDR3nt: TGCGCCAGCAGCCTGAGTGGCGGGGCGGAGACCCAGTACTTC